The sequence of this TCR beta chain was determined in a study of cytomegalovirus exposure and HLA in healthy donors. This PCR relied on a set of 60 Vbeta primers and 13 Jbeta primers. TCRdb's copy holds only in-frame clones and misses some; the assay was immunoSEQ multiplex PCR. The repertoire holds about 130,000 clones, roughly a tenth seen once, with approximately 4.4% in the top ten. Study-wide points: Most of the TCR beta V segments (in an earlier analysis) were productive either about 87% or about 30% of the time. It was reported that TCR beta sequences correctly inferred the HLA-A and HLA-B alleles for most subjects. Among TCR beta chains of equal frequency, HLA-associated ones were more clonally expanded in a later analysis. Later genetic work tied a missense DCLRE1C variant to beta-chain V and J trimming.

As for this clone: Its antigen is undetermined.

The CDR3 is 15 residues long. Trimming at V came to 5 bases and at J to 8 bases, leaving 5 bases not matched to a gene. Germline V lookup: CDR1 SGHTA, CDR2 FQGTGA. This TCR was recovered from a woman aged 18-30 years in good health and CMV-seropositive. The chain has TRBV7-3 and TRBJ2-1; 14 bases fit TRBD2. Material: PBMCs. For the CDR3, the DNA is TGTGCCAGCAGCGCCGGACTAGCGGGAGGTCATGAGCAGTTCTTC. Protein product: CASSAGLAGGHEQFF.